This T cell receptor beta chain was retrieved from a study of CD8+ T cells in alopecia areata. Study-level information: Tofacitinib was taken orally by treated patients, and the dose was 5 to 10 mg twice daily. Points from the study as a whole: Many expanded lesional clones persisted in scalp and blood during tofacitinib. Compared with normal scalp, lesional scalp had higher clonality and more expanded CD8+ clones. Although TCR sharing was seen in mice, sharing across patients was less clear, possibly for HLA-related reasons.

This CDR3 region has 14 residues. Trimming took off 5 bases at V and 2 bases at J, with 10 bases between the two ends. Germline CDR1 is SEHNR and CDR2 is FQNEAQ (reference sequence). Following RNA extraction, reverse transcription yielded cDNA that acted as the sequencing template. Assay used: immunoSEQ multiplex PCR; TCRdb lists only in-frame clones, some missing. There are under 300,000 clones in the sample; about 62% occur only once, and 0.8% to 1% lies in the top ten. This clone appeared a few times. As yet, its antigen is unknown. Noted treatment: oral pan-JAK inhibitor, 5-10 mg twice daily. V gene TRBV7-9 combines with J gene TRBJ1-5; no clear D. The input for sequencing was CD4+ T cells sorted from blood, taken around week 54, from a patient treated with tofacitinib. The sequence was obtained from a human donor with alopecia areata. CDR3 DNA sequence: TGTGCCAGCAGCAAAGGCGGGGGCAATCAGCCCCAGCATTTT. It is translated as CASSKGGGNQPQHF.